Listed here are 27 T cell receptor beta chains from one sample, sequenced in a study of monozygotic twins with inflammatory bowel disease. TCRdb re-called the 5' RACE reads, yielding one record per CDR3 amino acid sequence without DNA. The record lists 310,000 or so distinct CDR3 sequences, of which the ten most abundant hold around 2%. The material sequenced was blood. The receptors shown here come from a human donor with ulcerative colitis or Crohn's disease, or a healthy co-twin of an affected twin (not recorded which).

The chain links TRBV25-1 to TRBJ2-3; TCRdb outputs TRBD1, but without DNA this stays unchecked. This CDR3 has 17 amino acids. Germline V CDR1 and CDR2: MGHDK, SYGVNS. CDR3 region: CASSEYKAGGFTDTQYF.

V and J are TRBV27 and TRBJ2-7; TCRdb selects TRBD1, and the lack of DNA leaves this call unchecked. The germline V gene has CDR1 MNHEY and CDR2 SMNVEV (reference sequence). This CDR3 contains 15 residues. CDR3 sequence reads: CASSLSVTGTNEQYF.

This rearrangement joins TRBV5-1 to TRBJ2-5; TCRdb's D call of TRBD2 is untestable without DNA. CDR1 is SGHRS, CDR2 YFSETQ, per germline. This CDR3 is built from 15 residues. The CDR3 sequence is CASSRPSGSQETQYF.

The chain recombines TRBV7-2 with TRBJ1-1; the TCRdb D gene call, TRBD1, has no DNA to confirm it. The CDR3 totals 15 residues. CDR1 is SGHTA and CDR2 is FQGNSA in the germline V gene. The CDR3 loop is CASSFSGTGGTEAFF.

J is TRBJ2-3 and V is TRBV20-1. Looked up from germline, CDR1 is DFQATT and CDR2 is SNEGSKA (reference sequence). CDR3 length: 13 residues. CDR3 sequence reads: CSARELAADTQYF.

The CDR3: CASCSVGGTDTQYF. The V gene is TRBV28, the J gene TRBJ2-3; TCRdb's D call of TRBD1 is untestable without DNA. Looked up from germline, CDR1 is MDHEN and CDR2 is SYDVKM. CDR3 size: 14 residues.

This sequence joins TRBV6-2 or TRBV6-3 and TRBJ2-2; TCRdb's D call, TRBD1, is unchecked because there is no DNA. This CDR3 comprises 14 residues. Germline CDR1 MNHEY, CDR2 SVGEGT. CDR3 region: CASSYTGGRGELFF.

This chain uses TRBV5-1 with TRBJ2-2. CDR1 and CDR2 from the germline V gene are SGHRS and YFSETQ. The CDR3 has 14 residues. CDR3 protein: CASSFQMVTGELFF.

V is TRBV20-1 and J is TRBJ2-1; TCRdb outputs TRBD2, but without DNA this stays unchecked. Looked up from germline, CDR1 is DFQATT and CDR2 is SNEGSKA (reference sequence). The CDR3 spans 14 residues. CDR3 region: CSARPAGGLNEQFF.

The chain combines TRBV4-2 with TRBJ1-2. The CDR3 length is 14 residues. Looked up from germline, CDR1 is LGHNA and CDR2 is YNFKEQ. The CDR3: CASSQEKPTAGYTF.

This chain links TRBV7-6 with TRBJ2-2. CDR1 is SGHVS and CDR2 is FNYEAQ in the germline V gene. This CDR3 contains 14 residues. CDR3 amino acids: CASSLSAGYGELFF.

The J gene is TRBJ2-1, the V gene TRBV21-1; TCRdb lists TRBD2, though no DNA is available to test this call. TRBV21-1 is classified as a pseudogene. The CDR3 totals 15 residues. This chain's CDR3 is CASSKPGGPPNEQFF.

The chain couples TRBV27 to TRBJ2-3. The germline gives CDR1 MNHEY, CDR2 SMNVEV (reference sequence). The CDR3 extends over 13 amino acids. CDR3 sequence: CASSEDDRSTQYF.

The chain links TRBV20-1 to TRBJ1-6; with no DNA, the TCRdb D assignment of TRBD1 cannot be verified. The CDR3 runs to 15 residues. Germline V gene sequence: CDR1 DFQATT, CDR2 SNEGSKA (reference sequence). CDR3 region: CSAPPLGLGNSPLHF.

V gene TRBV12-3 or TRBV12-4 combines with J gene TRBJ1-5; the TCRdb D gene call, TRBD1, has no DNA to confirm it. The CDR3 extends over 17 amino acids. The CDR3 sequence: CASSLGQGAVSNQPQHF.

This CDR3 reads CASRRVGADTEAFF. J is TRBJ1-1 and V is TRBV4-1; the TCRdb D gene call, TRBD1, has no DNA to confirm it. The CDR3 is 14 residues long. Germline CDR1 reads MGHRA; CDR2 reads YSYEKL.

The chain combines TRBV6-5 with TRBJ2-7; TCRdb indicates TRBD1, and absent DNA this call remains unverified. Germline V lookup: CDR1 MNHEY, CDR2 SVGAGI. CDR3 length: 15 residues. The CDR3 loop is CASSYPGAGHYEQYF.

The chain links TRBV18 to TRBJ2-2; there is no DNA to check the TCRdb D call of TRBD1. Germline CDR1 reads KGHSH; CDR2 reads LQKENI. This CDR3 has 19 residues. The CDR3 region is CASSRIPLNRDLNTGELFF.

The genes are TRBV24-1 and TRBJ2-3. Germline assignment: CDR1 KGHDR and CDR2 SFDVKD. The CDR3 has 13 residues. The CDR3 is CATSSADTDTQYF.

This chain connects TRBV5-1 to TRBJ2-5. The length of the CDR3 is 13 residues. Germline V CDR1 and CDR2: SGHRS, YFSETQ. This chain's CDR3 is CASSLGPQETQYF.

CDR3 protein: CASSLTYANTGELFF. V is TRBV7-2 and J is TRBJ2-2. The CDR3 spans 15 residues. The germline gives CDR1 SGHTA, CDR2 FQGNSA.

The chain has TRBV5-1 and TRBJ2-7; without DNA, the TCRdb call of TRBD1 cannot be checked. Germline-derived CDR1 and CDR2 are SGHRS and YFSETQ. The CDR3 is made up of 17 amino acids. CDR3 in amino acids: CASARSSGQLISYEQYF.

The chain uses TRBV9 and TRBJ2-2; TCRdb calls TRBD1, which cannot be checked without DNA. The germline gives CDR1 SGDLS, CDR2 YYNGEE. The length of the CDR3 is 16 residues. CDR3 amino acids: CASSPPGQGVTGELFF.

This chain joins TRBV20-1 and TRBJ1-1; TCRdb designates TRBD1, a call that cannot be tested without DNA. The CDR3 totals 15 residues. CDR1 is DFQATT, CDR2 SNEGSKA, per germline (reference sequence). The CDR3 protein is CSAKGQGVMNTEAFF.

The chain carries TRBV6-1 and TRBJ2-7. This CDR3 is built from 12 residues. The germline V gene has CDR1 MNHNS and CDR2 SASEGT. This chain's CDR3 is CASSEVRTEQYF.

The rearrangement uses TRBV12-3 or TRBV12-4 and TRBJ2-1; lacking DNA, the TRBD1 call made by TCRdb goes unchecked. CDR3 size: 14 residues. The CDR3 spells CASSEFRGLNEQFF.

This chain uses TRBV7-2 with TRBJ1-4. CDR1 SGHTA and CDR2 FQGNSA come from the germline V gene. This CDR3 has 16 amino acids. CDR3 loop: CASSLGGGMPNEKLFF. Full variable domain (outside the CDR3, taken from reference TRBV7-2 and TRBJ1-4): GAGVSQSPSNKVTEKGKDVELRCDPISGHTALYWYRQSLGQGLEFLIYFQGNSAPDKSGLPSDRFSAERTGGSVSTLTIQRTQQEDSAVYLCASSLGGGMPNEKLFFGSGTQLSVL.